The 27 T cell receptor beta chains presented below share a single source sample, sequenced in a study of graft-versus-host responses after intestinal transplantation. Here immunoSEQ multiplex PCR was the method, and the copy in TCRdb shows in-frame clones only, minus some. The sample has about 25,000 clones; 70% to 90% are singletons. Sequences were derived from PBMCs, sampled approximately 450 days after intestinal transplant. The receptors here all came from a human patient who received an intestinal transplant, so some T cells may come from the graft donor.

This chain uses TRBV9 with TRBJ2-1, with 10 bases matching TRBD2. From germline, CDR1 is SGDLS and CDR2 YYNGEE. The CDR3 runs 15 residues. Unmatched junction bases numbered 4, after V lost 0 bases and J lost 7 bases. The CDR3 protein is CASSVVASGRNEQFF. In DNA, the CDR3 is TGTGCCAGCAGCGTAGTGGCTAGCGGGAGAAATGAGCAGTTCTTC.

The genes are TRBV19 and TRBJ2-1; the match to TRBD2 covers 8 bases. CDR3 length: 15 residues. V shed 5 bases, J shed 4 bases, and the junction held 7 bases outside the gene matches. Germline CDR1 LNHDA, CDR2 SQIVND (reference sequence). The CDR3 DNA follows: TGTGCCAGTAGTCCTAGCGGGCCTCTTTACAATGAGCAGTTCTTC. The encoded protein is CASSPSGPLYNEQFF.

The genes are TRBV9 and TRBJ1-6; D not certain. V was cut by 0 bases and J by 9 bases, with 4 bases left in between. Per germline, CDR1 SGDLS and CDR2 YYNGEE. The CDR3 runs 12 residues. CDR3 in amino acids: CASSVGSSPLHF. CDR3 coding DNA: TGTGCCAGCAGCGTAGGAAGTTCACCCCTCCACTTT.

The J gene is TRBJ1-2, the V gene TRBV6-1; maybe TRBD1 (5 bases). The V gene lost 2 bases and the J gene lost 4 bases, with 14 bases spanning the gap. This CDR3 region has 15 residues. CDR1 is MNHNS and CDR2 is SASEGT in the germline V gene. CDR3 DNA sequence: TGTGCCAGCAGTGAACCGGTCAGGGCTAGCTATGGCTACACCTTC. This sequence encodes CASSEPVRASYGYTF.

V gene TRBV25-1 combines with J gene TRBJ1-4, with a tentative D call TRBD1 (5 bases). Per the germline V gene, CDR1 is MGHDK and CDR2 is SYGVNS. The CDR3 consists of 15 residues. V lost 4 bases and J lost 8, with 17 bases in between. The CDR3 here is CASSAEGALREKLFF. The CDR3 DNA follows: TGTGCCAGCAGTGCCGAAGGGGCTCTCAGGGAAAAACTGTTTTTT.

A single count supports this clone. The genes are TRBV27 and TRBJ2-7; the D gene is possibly TRBD1 (5 bases). CDR3 length: 14 amino acids. Trimming took off 7 bases at V and 7 bases at J, with 20 bases between the two ends. Germline CDR1 reads MNHEY; CDR2 reads SMNVEV (reference sequence). The CDR3 DNA reads as TGTGCCAGCATTCGACGGACAAGCTATCGGGAGCAGTACTTC. It translates to CASIRRTSYREQYF.

The rearrangement joins TRBV6-5 to TRBJ1-2; 10 bases map to TRBD1. This CDR3 has 14 residues. The V gene end was trimmed by 2 bases and the J gene end by 8 bases; junction bases not matched to a gene: 5. Germline-derived CDR1 and CDR2 are MNHEY and SVGAGI. Here the CDR3 reads CASSYRQGAKGYTF. For the CDR3, the DNA is TGTGCCAGCAGTTACCGACAGGGGGCGAAGGGCTACACCTTC.

The chain joins TRBV4-2 to TRBJ2-7; either TRBD1 or TRBD2 may supply D (5 bases each). This CDR3 spans 13 amino acids. Germline V gene sequence: CDR1 LGHNA, CDR2 YNFKEQ. V lost 5 bases and J lost 4, with 12 bases in between. The CDR3 bases are TGTGCCAGCAGCTTCCGGGACCGATACGAGCAGTACTTC. This gives the protein CASSFRDRYEQYF.

The chain employs TRBV2 and TRBJ1-5; a possible D gene is TRBD1 (6 bases). Germline CDR1 SNHLY, CDR2 FYNNEI. V was trimmed by 9 bases and J by 2 bases, leaving 14 bases between them. This CDR3 has 14 residues. CDR3 protein: CASREGVGNQPQHF. The CDR3 DNA reads as TGTGCCAGTCGCGAGGGGGTGGGCAATCAGCCCCAGCATTTT.

V and J are TRBV2 and TRBJ2-1; weak D call: TRBD2 (6 bases). The CDR3 consists of 12 residues. Germline V gives CDR1 SNHLY, CDR2 FYNNEI. V shed 1 base and J shed 8 bases, with 6 bases lying between them. DNA of the CDR3: TGTGCCAGCAGTGAAGGGAGGGATGAGCAGTTCTTC. Translation: CASSEGRDEQFF.

This sequence joins TRBV6-5 and TRBJ2-3, with D possibly being TRBD1 or TRBD2 (6 bases each). Germline CDR1 and CDR2: MNHEY and SVGAGI. The germline V and J ends were trimmed by 0 bases and 6 bases, with 13 bases remaining between them. CDR3 length: 15 amino acids. The CDR3 DNA follows: TGTGCCAGCAGTTACTCTGAAGGGGGGACCGATACGCAGTATTTT. Translation gives CASSYSEGGTDTQYF.

The V call is TRBV6-1, the J call TRBJ2-7; D uncertain. The germline gives CDR1 MNHNS, CDR2 SASEGT. The V end was cut by 2 bases, the J end by 5 bases, with 4 bases between. The CDR3 length is 11 residues. The CDR3 region has the DNA TGTGCCAGCAGTGAATGGAACGAGCAGTACTTC. Translated, it gives CASSEWNEQYF.

This CDR3 is CASRLKEGGRGVDTEAFF. The CDR3 coding sequence is TGTGCAAGTCGCTTAAAGGAGGGGGGCAGAGGGGTGGACACTGAAGCTTTCTTT. J is TRBJ1-1 and V is TRBV12-2. TRBV12-2 is deemed a pseudogene. The CDR3 totals 18 residues.

The rearrangement uses TRBV27 and TRBJ2-7, with D perhaps matching TRBD2 (6 bases). The CDR3 is 15 amino acids. The V and J ends lost 3 bases and 2 bases respectively, with 14 bases between them. Germline CDR1 reads MNHEY; CDR2 reads SMNVEV (reference sequence). The CDR3 loop is CASSFSYGGTYEQYF. The CDR3 nucleotides read TGTGCCAGCAGTTTTAGTTACGGGGGAACCTACGAGCAGTACTTC.

This clone was observed a few times. V gene TRBV27 combines with J gene TRBJ2-7, with D perhaps matching TRBD2 (5 bases). Germline CDR1 reads MNHEY; CDR2 reads SMNVEV (reference sequence). This CDR3 comprises 13 residues. V dropped 3 bases and J dropped 3 bases, with 9 bases sitting between them. Here the CDR3 DNA reads TGTGCCAGCAGTTTGGCTAGCCGCTACGAGCAGTACTTC. It codes for CASSLASRYEQYF.

The rearrangement uses TRBV5-1 and TRBJ2-3, with a tentative D call TRBD2 (7 bases). Trimming shortened V by 5 bases and J by 2 bases, and 15 bases separated the two germline ends. This CDR3 spans 15 amino acids. Germline CDR1 and CDR2: SGHRS and YFSETQ. CDR3 sequence: CASRSGGATTDTQYF. CDR3 sequence (DNA): TGCGCCAGCAGATCGGGGGGCGCGACCACAGATACGCAGTATTTT.

In DNA form, the CDR3 reads TGTGCCAGCAGCGAGGGACAGGGATTCGATCAGCCCCAGCATTTT. Amino acids: CASSEGQGFDQPQHF. The rearrangement links TRBV6-1 to TRBJ1-5; 9 bases are shared with TRBD1. Unmatched junction bases numbered 8, after V lost 6 bases and J lost 5 bases. Per the germline V gene, CDR1 is MNHNS and CDR2 is SASEGT. This CDR3 contains 15 residues.

CDR3 loop: CASSPDRGPDTEAFF. In DNA form, the CDR3 reads TGTGCCAGCAGCCCGGACAGGGGGCCTGACACTGAAGCTTTCTTT. The V call is TRBV5-4, the J call TRBJ1-1, with 11 positions matching TRBD1. V gave up 4 bases and J gave up 3 bases; unmatched junction bases: 5. There are 15 residues in the CDR3. Germline V CDR1 and CDR2: SGHNT, YYREEE (reference sequence).

The V call is TRBV15, the J call TRBJ2-1, with 7 nucleotides matching TRBD2. Germline CDR1 LNHNV, CDR2 YYDKDF (reference sequence). The CDR3 totals 16 residues. V was pared by 0 bases and J by 7 bases, with 9 bases of the junction left unmatched. CDR3 sequence: CATSRDAGVIRNEQFF. DNA of the CDR3: TGTGCCACCAGCAGAGACGCGGGAGTGATAAGAAATGAGCAGTTCTTC.

The V and J genes are TRBV2 and TRBJ2-1; 9 nucleotides match TRBD2. The germline CDR1 and CDR2 sequences are SNHLY and FYNNEI. CDR3 length: 15 amino acids. The V and J ends lost 6 bases and 5 bases, in that order; junction bases with no gene match: 8. DNA for the CDR3: TGTGCCAGCAGAATCTCGACTAGCGGAAACAATGAGCAGTTCTTC. Protein product: CASRISTSGNNEQFF.

The rearrangement uses TRBV30 and TRBJ2-4; the match to TRBD1 covers 8 bases. This CDR3 region has 15 residues. Germline CDR1 and CDR2: GTSNPN and SVGIG (reference sequence). V lost 5 bases to trimming and J lost 6 bases; unmatched junction nucleotides: 12. The CDR3 coding sequence is TGTGCCTGGTCTGGCGGACAGGGTTTGCGAAACATTCAGTACTTC. Protein sequence: CAWSGGQGLRNIQYF.

The CDR3 here is CASSLLAGGPTETQYF. The CDR3 DNA sequence: TGTGCCAGCAGCTTGCTGGCGGGAGGGCCTACGGAGACCCAGTACTTC. The rearrangement links TRBV5-4 to TRBJ2-5, with 9 bases fitting TRBD2. This CDR3 comprises 16 residues. The ends lost 1 base at V and 5 bases at J; junction bases unmatched: 9. The germline V gene has CDR1 SGHNT and CDR2 YYREEE (reference sequence). Drawing the rest from reference TRBV5-4 and TRBJ2-5, the complete variable domain is ETGVTQSPTHLIKTRGQQVTLRCSSQSGHNTVSWYQQALGQGPQFIFQYYREEENGRGNFPPRFSGLQFPNYSSELNVNALELDDSALYLCASSLLAGGPTETQYFGPGTRLLVL.

The chain uses TRBV6-1 and TRBJ2-7; D is possibly TRBD1 or TRBD2 (5 bases each). The CDR3 sequence is 15 residues long. Trimming removed 6 bases at V and 3 bases at J, with 18 bases between. Germline V gene lookup returns CDR1 MNHNS and CDR2 SASEGT. The CDR3 DNA follows: TGTGCCAGCAGGACACACACCGGGACCGACTACGAGCAGTACTTC. This encodes CASRTHTGTDYEQYF.

This rearrangement joins TRBV30 to TRBJ1-5; D call uncertain. CDR1 GTSNPN and CDR2 SVGIG come from the germline V gene (reference sequence). This CDR3 spans 13 amino acids. V was shortened by 0 bases and J by 1 base, with 4 bases between the two germline ends. The CDR3 loop is CAWSVQSNQPQHF. The CDR3 DNA reads as TGTGCCTGGAGTGTACAGAGCAATCAGCCCCAGCATTTT.

The rearrangement links TRBV5-6 to TRBJ1-5, with 8 bases that match TRBD1. The CDR3 has 16 amino acids. From germline, CDR1 is SGHDT and CDR2 YYEEEE. V was pared by 3 bases and J by 2 bases, with 7 bases of the junction left unmatched. The CDR3 loop is CASSWNRGTGNQPQHF. The CDR3 nucleotides are TGTGCCAGCAGCTGGAACAGGGGGACGGGCAATCAGCCCCAGCATTTT.

The chain uses TRBV28 and TRBJ2-1, with a weak D call TRBD2 (5 bases). Per germline, CDR1 MDHEN and CDR2 SYDVKM. This CDR3 has 16 residues. The V end lost 6 bases, the J end lost 0 bases, and 15 bases lay between the germline ends. In DNA form, the CDR3 reads TGTGCCAGCAGCTCCCGCATGGGGAGCTCCTACAATGAGCAGTTCTTC. The encoded protein is CASSSRMGSSYNEQFF.

This clone showed up just once. This sequence joins TRBV19 and TRBJ1-1; 8 nucleotides align to TRBD1. The germline V gene has CDR1 LNHDA and CDR2 SQIVND (reference sequence). The CDR3 has 13 amino acids. Trimming cost V 7 bases and J 4 bases; bases outside gene matches: 5. For the CDR3, the DNA is TGTGCCAGTAATGCTGACAGGGGCACTGAAGCTTTCTTT. This encodes CASNADRGTEAFF.